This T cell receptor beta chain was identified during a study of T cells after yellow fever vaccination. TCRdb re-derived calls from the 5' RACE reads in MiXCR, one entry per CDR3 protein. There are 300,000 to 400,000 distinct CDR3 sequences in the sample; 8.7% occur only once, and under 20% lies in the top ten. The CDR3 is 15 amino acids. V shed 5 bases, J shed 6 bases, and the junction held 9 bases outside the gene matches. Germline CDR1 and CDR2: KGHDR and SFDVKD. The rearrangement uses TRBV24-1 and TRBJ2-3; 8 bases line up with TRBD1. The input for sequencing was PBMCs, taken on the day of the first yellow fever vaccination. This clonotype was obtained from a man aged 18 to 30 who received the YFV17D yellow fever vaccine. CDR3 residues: CATSVGQGLLDTQYF. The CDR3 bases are TGTGCCACCAGTGTTGGACAGGGACTTCTGGATACGCAGTATTTT.